The sequence of this T cell receptor (beta chain) was determined in a study of graft-versus-host responses after intestinal transplantation. The CDR3 spans 17 residues. CDR1 is SGHVS, CDR2 FNYEAQ, per germline. J was trimmed by 5 bases and V by 3 bases; bases with no gene match: 13. The count of this clone is one. Its target is not known. TCRdb's table, derived via immunoSEQ multiplex PCR, lists solely in-frame clones and lacks some. Seen here are tens of thousands of clones, about nine tenths observed once, and the top ten hold 0.11%. The J gene is TRBJ2-5, the V gene TRBV7-6; 9 positions agree with TRBD2. The origin of this receptor is a human donor who received an intestinal transplant. Here the sequenced sample was unstimulated CD4+ T cells sorted from spleen or lymph node cells, taken before intestinal transplant. CDR3: CASSLHSPGLAGETQYF. The CDR3, as DNA: TGTGCCAGCAGCTTGCACAGCCCGGGACTAGCCGGCGAGACCCAGTACTTC.